What follows is one T cell receptor (beta chain) and its context. The V gene's germline CDR1 is MDHEN and CDR2 SYDVKM. This CDR3 has 11 residues. V shed 5 bases and J shed 12 bases, with 11 bases lying between them. This specimen belongs to a study of blood T cell repertoires in COVID-19. The data were produced by immunoSEQ multiplex PCR, yet TCRdb's version contains in-frame clones alone and is incomplete. The sample lists some 200,000 clones, 80% to 85% occurring once. The V call is TRBV28, the J call TRBJ2-1; D ambiguous. Material: peripheral blood. The clonotype comes from a woman between 40 and 55 years old with acute or convalescent COVID-19. CDR3 bases: TGTGCCAGCAGTCGGCAAACGGGGCAGTTCTTC. Amino acid sequence: CASSRQTGQFF.